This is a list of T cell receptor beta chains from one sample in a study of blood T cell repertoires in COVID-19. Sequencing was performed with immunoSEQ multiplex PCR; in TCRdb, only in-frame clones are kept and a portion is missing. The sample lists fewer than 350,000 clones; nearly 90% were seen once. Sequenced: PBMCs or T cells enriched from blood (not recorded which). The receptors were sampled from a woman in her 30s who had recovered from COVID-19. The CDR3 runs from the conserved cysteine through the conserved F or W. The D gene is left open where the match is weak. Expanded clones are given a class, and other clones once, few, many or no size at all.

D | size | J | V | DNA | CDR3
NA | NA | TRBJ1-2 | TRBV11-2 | TGTGCCAGCAGCTTTTCCGGGGACTCTAACTATGGCTACACCTTC | CASSFSGDSNYGYTF
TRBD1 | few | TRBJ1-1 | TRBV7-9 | TGTGCCAGCAGCTTAGTTACAGGGGGCACTGAAGCTTTCTTT | CASSLVTGGTEAFF
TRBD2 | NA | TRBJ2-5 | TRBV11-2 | TGTGCCAGCAGCTCCAGACTAGCGGGAGGGCACGAGACCCAGTACTTC | CASSSRLAGGHETQYF
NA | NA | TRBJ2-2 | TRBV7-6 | TGTGCCAGCAGCTTAGCGCTGACAGCCACCGGGGAGCTGTTTTTT | CASSLALTATGELFF
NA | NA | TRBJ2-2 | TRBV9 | TGTGCCAGCAGCGTAGGTCCTTGGGCAGGGGAAACGGGCGGGGAGCTGTTTTTT | CASSVGPWAGETGGELFF
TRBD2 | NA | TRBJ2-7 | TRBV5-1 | TGCGCCAGCAGCTTGGAAGGCGGGGGGGCACAAGGTTGGCGATCCTACGAGCAGTACTTC | CASSLEGGGAQGWRSYEQYF
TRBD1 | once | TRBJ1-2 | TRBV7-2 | TGTGCCAGCAGCTTAGCTGCGACAGGGGTGGCGGGCTACACCTTC | CASSLAATGVAGYTF
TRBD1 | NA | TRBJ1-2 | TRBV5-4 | TGTGCCAGCAGAACAGGACAGGGGGCAAGGTGGAGAGGCTACACCTTC | CASRTGQGARWRGYTF
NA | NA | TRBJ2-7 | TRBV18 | TGTGCCAGCTCACCCCGTGCGAGATTCGAGTCCTACGAGCAGTACTTC | CASSPRARFESYEQYF
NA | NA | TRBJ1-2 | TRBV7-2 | TGTGCCAGCACCCAAATGGCGGTAGTGGGTGGCTACACCTTC | CASTQMAVVGGYTF
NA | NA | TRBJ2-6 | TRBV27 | TGTGCCAGCAGTTTTAGGTACCTGACGGGGTCTGGGGCCAACGTCCTGACTTTC | CASSFRYLTGSGANVLTF
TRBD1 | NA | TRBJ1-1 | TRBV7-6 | TGTGCCAGCAGCTCGGGCAGGGAAGGGGGCGGCACTGAAGCTTTCTTT | CASSSGREGGGTEAFF
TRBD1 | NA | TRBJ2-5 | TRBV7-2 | TGTGCCAGCAGCCGTCCGATGGGACAGGGGAGGGAGACCCAGTACTTC | CASSRPMGQGRETQYF
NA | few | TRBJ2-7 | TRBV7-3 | TGTGCCAGCAGCCAGTCGGGTGTCCTTGGGGAGCAGTACTTC | CASSQSGVLGEQYF
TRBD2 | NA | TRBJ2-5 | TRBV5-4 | TGTGCCAGCAGCTTTCCGGACGGGCGGGAGGGCCCAGAGACCCAGTACTTC | CASSFPDGREGPETQYF
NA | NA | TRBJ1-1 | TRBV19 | TGTGCCAGTAGTTTACACAGAGAAGCTTTCTTT | CASSLHREAFF
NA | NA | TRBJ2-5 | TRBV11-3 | TGTGCCAGCAGCCCCCGGCGGGGGCGGGGGCCTGAAGAGACCCAGTACTTC | CASSPRRGRGPEETQYF
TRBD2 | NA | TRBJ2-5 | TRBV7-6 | TGTGCCAGCACCCACCTAGCAGGGAGGGCGGAGACCCAGTACTTC | CASTHLAGRAETQYF
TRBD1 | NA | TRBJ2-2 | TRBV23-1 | TGCGCCAGGAGCCGGGACAGGGTGACGGACGGGGAGCTGTTTTTT | CARSRDRVTDGELFF
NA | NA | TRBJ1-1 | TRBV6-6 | TGTGCCAGCAGGCGAGACTTATCGAACACTGAAGCTTTCTTT | CASRRDLSNTEAFF
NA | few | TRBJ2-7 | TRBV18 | TGTGCCAGCTCACCAAGTGGGGGGTCCTACGAGCAGTACTTC | CASSPSGGSYEQYF
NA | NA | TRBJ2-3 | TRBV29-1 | TGCAGCGTTGAACAGGGGACAGATACGCAGTATTTT | CSVEQGTDTQYF
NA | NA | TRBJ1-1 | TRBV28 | TGTGCCAGCAGTTTATCTCTGGGGAGTTTTTATGCTTTCTTT | CASSLSLGSFYAFF
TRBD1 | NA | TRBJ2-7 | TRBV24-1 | TGTGCCACCAGTGATCCCGAACAGGGGTCGCTGAGCTACGAGCAGTACTTC | CATSDPEQGSLSYEQYF
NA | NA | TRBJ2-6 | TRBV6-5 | TGTGCCAGCAGCACCTCGATAACAGGCCAGATCGCCCTGACTTTC | CASSTSITGQIALTF
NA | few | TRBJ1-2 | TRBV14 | TGTGCCAGCAGCCAAGAGGTTGGCAGCTATGGCTACACCTTC | CASSQEVGSYGYTF
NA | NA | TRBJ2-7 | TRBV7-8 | TGTGCCAGCAGCTGGACAGAATTGTCCTACGAGCAGTACTTC | CASSWTELSYEQYF
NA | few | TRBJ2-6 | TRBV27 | TGTGCCAGCGCCCCTACCCGGGGTGCTGGGGCCAACGTCCTGACTTTC | CASAPTRGAGANVLTF
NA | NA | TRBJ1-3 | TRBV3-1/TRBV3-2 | TGTGCCAGCAAAGCGAGGGGGGGCCTATCTGGAAACACCATATATTTT | CASKARGGLSGNTIYF
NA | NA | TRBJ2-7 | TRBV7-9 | TGTGCCAGCAGCTTAATAGACTACGAGCAGTACTTC | CASSLIDYEQYF
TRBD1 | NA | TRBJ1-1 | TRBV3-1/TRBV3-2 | TGTGCCAGCAGCCTGACAGGGGGGTTGAACACTGAAGCTTTCTTT | CASSLTGGLNTEAFF
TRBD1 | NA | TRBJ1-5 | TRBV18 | TGTGCCAGCTCACCGGACCAGGGACAGGTTTATCAGCCCCAGCATTTT | CASSPDQGQVYQPQHF
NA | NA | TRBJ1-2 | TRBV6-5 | TGTGCCAGCATCTACGATCCTAACTATGGCTACACCTTC | CASIYDPNYGYTF
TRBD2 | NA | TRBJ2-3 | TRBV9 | TGTGCCAGCAGCGTAGAGCCGGGACTAGCGGGGCCAACGCAGTATTTT | CASSVEPGLAGPTQYF
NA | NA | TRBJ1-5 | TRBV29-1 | TGCAGCGTTGAACCAGGGAATAATCAGCCCCAGCATTTT | CSVEPGNNQPQHF
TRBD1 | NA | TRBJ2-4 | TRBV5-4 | TGTGCCAGCAGCTTGGGTACAGGGGGCAACATTCAGTACTTC | CASSLGTGGNIQYF
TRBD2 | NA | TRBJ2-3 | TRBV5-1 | TGCGCCAGCAGCCTCGGTCCCCAGCGGGGGGGCACAGATACGCAGTATTTT | CASSLGPQRGGTDTQYF